This record looks at one T cell receptor beta chain sequence and its context. Trimming shortened V by 2 bases and J by 3 bases, and 8 bases separated the two germline ends. Germline V gene data show CDR1 as SGDLS and CDR2 as YYNGEE. This CDR3 has 14 amino acids. This sample is part of a study of blood T cell repertoires in COVID-19. About the study: The analysed material was cDNA or gDNA that came from T cells, B-cell-depleted T cells, or PBMCs.

Method: immunoSEQ multiplex PCR; TCRdb's copy keeps in-frame clones and lacks some. This table holds 53,000 or so clones, about four fifths found once. Sequenced: peripheral blood. The source of this sequence is a man between 65 and 85 years old with active COVID-19. The gene calls are TRBV9 and TRBJ2-2, with a weak D call TRBD2 (6 bases). CDR3 nucleotides: TGTGCCAGCAGCGTGTCGGGGGACACCGGGGAGCTGTTTTTT. This sequence encodes CASSVSGDTGELFF.